What follows is one T cell receptor beta chain and its context. Its specificity is unknown. An end of the junction differs from the germline gene, which may be a read error. This CDR3 has 15 amino acids. Per germline, CDR1 SQVTM and CDR2 ANQGSEA. The library came from three nested PCR rounds adapted from ARM-PCR protocols. TCRdb itself ran the multiplex PCR reads through MiXCR, one entry per CDR3 protein. The table records 35,000 to 55,000 distinct CDR3 sequences, roughly 60% of them present only once. This sample is part of a study of tumor and adjacent non-tumor tissue in lung cancer. The template was RNA from unsorted bulk tissue. Distant lung tissue was collected more than 3 cm away from the tumor edge. Notes on the study in general: Tumor repertoires had a smaller top 100 clone share than normal lung.

This clonotype was sampled from a man aged 50-60 years with non-small cell lung cancer. Sequencing input: distant non-tumor lung tissue. V usage is TRBV29-1 and J usage is TRBJ2-1, with TRBD2 matching 7 bases. CDR3 coding DNA: TGCAGTGTCGAACTTCTAGTGGGAGGGCACAATGAGCAGTCCTTC. Translating gives CSVELLVGGHNEQSF.